This T cell receptor (beta chain) was obtained from a study of T cells in Graves' hyperthyroidism and ophthalmopathy. Study outcomes and limitations: Most thyroid clonotypes expanded above 0.001 appeared in blood too.

Template material for amplifying TCR beta CDR3 regions consisted of RNA transcripts. First-round RT-PCR targeting the TCR CDR3 was performed with the HTBI primer set. MiXCR was run by TCRdb on the multiplex PCR reads, yielding one entry per CDR3 protein. The data hold 450,000 to 700,000 distinct CDR3 sequences, with approximately 44% observed a single time. This clonotype was counted only a few times. Its target is unknown. Germline V gene data show CDR1 as KGHDR and CDR2 as SFDVKD. There are 15 residues in the CDR3. The V end was cut by 5 bases, the J end by 0 bases, with 12 bases between. The sequence was collected from an adult woman with Graves' disease, either hyperthyroidism or ophthalmopathy (not recorded which). Source material: peripheral blood or thyroid tissue (not recorded which). The chain has TRBV24-1 and TRBJ2-5, with D unclear. The chain's CDR3 is CATSGNPTYQETQYF. The CDR3 DNA sequence: TGTGCCACCAGTGGCAATCCTACGTACCAAGAGACCCAGTACTTC.